This note documents a single T cell receptor (beta chain) sequence. This sample was included in a study of blood T cell repertoires in COVID-19. About the study: From the United States, Italy and Spain came samples of acute and convalescent COVID-19. The cDNA or gDNA used as material had been derived from T cells, B-cell-depleted T cells, or PBMCs.

In the source study's methods: Counts of nucleated cells, estimated from reference gene primer amplification, were obtained. Produced via immunoSEQ multiplex PCR; TCRdb's table is partial and in-frame only. Clonal size and the V and J genes are those of that table, whereas D and trimming came from the DNA. The sample comprises about 200,000 clones, over 70% of which are singletons, and approximately 7.9% rests with the top ten. This TCR derives from a woman older than 75 with acute or convalescent COVID-19. The sample comprised peripheral blood.

The CDR3 bases are TGTGCCAGCAGCGCCACCCAGTTCCTAGCGGCCCCCTACGAGCAGTACTTC. Translation: CASSATQFLAAPYEQYF. J is TRBJ2-7 and V is TRBV7-3, with TRBD2 matching over 7 bases. CDR3 length equals 17 residues. The J segment lost 2 bases and the V segment lost 5 bases, leaving 15 bases of the junction unmatched. Germline V gene sequence: CDR1 SGHTA, CDR2 FQGTGA.